Sequencing of this T cell receptor (beta chain) was carried out in a study of blood T cell repertoires in COVID-19. There are 14 residues in the CDR3. In germline, CDR1 is LNHDA, CDR2 SQIVND (reference sequence). V dropped 6 bases and J dropped 6; count of bases not matched to a gene: 6. The repertoire was sequenced with immunoSEQ multiplex PCR; TCRdb's copy has only in-frame clones and lacks some. The sample lists 250,000 or so clones, roughly 77% occurring once. Sequenced input: peripheral blood. The J gene is TRBJ1-5, the V gene TRBV19, with 9 bases identical to TRBD1. The receptor was isolated from a woman older than 75 with acute or convalescent COVID-19. CDR3: CASRTGQGVQPQHF. The CDR3 DNA reads TGTGCCAGTAGAACGGGACAGGGTGTTCAGCCCCAGCATTTT.